This T cell receptor beta chain was retrieved from a study of T cell responses to AZD1222 COVID-19 vaccine. Points from the study as a whole: Within unmutated variant regions lay the reported targets of nearly half of spike-specific TCRs. With two AZD1222 doses given, Spike-specific TCR breadth and depth both rose. Donor demographics were predominantly white British with a female majority; clonal diversity may be underestimated.

Regarding this clone: Its antigen is currently unknown.

This table comes from immunoSEQ multiplex PCR, and its TCRdb copy is limited to in-frame clones, with some not included. The sample has approximately 140,000 clones; roughly 89% are singletons. The clonotype originates from an adult who received the MenACWY meningococcal vaccine as a control. The input for sequencing was peripheral blood, taken 28 days after the second dose of the MenACWY control vaccine.

The CDR3 DNA reads TGTGCCAGCAGTGAAAAGGACAGGCGGGTGTTTTTT. This codes for CASSEKDRRVFF. The chain carries TRBV28 and TRBJ1-4; 7 bases fit TRBD1. The V gene's germline CDR1 is MDHEN and CDR2 SYDVKM. The trim removed 5 bases at V and 15 bases at J, leaving 9 bases unmatched. This CDR3 is built from 12 residues.